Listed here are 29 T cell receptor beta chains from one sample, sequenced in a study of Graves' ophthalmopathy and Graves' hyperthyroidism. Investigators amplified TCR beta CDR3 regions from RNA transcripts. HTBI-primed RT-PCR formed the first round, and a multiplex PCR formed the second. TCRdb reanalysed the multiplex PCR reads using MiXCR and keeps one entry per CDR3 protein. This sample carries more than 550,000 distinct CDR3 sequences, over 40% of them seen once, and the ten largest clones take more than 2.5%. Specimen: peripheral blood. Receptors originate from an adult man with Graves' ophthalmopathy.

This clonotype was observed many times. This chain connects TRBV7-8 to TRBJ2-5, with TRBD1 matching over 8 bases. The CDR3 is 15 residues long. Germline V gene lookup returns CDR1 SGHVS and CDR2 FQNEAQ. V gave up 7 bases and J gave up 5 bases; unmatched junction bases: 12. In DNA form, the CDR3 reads TGTGCCAGCATCCCAGCTGCAGGGGGCTCGGAGACCCAGTACTTC. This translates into CASIPAAGGSETQYF.

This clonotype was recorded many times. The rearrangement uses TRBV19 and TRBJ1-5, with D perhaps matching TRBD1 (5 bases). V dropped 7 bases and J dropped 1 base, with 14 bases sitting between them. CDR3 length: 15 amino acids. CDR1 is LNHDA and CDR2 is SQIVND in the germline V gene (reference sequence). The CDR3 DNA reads TGTGCCAGTACCATCGGGGGGATGAGCAATCAGCCCCAGCATTTT. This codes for CASTIGGMSNQPQHF. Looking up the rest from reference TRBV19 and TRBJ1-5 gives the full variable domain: DGGITQSPKYLFRKEGQNVTLSCEQNLNHDAMYWYRQDPGQGLRLIYYSQIVNDFQKGDIAEGYSVSREKKESFPLTVTSAQKNPTAFYLCASTIGGMSNQPQHFGDGTRLSIL.

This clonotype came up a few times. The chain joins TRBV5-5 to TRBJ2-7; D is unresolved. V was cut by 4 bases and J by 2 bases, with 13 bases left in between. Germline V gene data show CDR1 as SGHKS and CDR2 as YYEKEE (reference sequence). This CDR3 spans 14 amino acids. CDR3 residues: CASSRTASPYEQYF. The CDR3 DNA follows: TGTGCCAGCAGCCGGACGGCGAGCCCCTACGAGCAGTACTTC.

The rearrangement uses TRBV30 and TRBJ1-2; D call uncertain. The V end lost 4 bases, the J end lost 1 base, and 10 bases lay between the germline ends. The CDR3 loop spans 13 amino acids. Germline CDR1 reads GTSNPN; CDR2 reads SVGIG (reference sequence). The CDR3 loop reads CAWTDGNNYGYTF. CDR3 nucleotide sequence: TGTGCCTGGACCGACGGCAATAACTATGGCTACACCTTC.

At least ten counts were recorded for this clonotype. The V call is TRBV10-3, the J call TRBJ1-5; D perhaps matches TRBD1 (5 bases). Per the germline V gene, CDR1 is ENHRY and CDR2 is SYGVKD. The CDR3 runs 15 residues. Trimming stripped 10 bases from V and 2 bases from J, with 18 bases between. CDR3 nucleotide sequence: TGTGCCAGCAGAGAACGGGTAGGGGGCAATCAGCCCCAGCATTTT. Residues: CASRERVGGNQPQHF.

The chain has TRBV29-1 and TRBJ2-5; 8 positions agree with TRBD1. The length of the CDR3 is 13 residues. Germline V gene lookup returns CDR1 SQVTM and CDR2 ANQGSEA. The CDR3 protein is CSSYRDRQETQYF. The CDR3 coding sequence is TGCAGTAGCTACCGGGACAGGCAAGAGACCCAGTACTTC.

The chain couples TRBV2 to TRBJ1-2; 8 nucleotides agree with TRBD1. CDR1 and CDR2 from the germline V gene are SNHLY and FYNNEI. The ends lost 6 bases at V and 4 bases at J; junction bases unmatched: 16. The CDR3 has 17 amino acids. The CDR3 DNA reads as TGTGCCAGCAGCGGCCGCGGACAGGGAAGCGTAGGCTATGGCTACACCTTC. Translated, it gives CASSGRGQGSVGYGYTF. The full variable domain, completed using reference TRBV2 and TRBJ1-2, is EPEVTQTPSHQVTQMGQEVILRCVPISNHLYFYWYRQILGQKVEFLVSFYNNEISEKSEIFDDQFSVERPDGSNFTLKIRSTKLEDSAMYFCASSGRGQGSVGYGYTFGSGTRLTVV.

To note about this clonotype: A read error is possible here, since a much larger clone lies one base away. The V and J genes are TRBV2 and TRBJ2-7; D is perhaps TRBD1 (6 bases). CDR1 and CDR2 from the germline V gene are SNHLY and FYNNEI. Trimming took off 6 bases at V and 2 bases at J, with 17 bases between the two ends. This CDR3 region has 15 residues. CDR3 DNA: TGTGCCAGCAGCCAAGGTCTCGGACAGCCCTACGAGCAGTACTTC. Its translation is CASSQGLGQPYEQYF.

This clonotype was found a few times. CDR3 nucleotides: TGTGCCAGCAGCCAAGCCACCGGGACAGGGACCTACGAGCAGTACTTC. Translation gives CASSQATGTGTYEQYF. This chain joins TRBV3-1 and TRBJ2-7; 9 nucleotides line up with TRBD1. The CDR3 is 16 residues long. The V gene's germline CDR1 is LGHDT and CDR2 YNNKEL (reference sequence). V dropped 1 base and J dropped 2; count of bases not matched to a gene: 6.

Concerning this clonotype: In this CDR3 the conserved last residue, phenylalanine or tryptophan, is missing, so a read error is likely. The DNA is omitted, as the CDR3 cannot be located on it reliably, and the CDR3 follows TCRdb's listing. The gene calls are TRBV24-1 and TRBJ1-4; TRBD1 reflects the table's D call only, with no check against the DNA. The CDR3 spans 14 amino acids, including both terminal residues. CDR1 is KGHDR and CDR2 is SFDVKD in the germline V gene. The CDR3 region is CATSDLTGTGGAYY.

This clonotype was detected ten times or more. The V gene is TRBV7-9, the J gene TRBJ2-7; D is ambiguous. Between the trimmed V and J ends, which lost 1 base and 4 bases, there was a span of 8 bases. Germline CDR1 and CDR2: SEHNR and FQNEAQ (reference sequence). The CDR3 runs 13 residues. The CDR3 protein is CASSLGSAYEQYF. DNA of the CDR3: TGTGCCAGCAGCTTAGGGTCGGCATACGAGCAGTACTTC.

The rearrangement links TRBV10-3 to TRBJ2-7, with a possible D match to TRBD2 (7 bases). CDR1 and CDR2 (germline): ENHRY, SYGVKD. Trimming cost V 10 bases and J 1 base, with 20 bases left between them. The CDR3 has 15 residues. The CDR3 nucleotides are TGTGCCAGCAGCCGCGGGGGCCACACTTCCTACGAGCAGTACTTC. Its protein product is CASSRGGHTSYEQYF.

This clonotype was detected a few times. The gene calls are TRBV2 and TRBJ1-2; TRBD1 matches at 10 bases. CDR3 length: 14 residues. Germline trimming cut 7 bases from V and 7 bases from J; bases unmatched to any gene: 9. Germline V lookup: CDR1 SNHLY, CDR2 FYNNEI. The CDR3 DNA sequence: TGTGCCAGCACCCCTGACAGGGGGCGCCGTGGCTACACCTTC. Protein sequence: CASTPDRGRRGYTF.

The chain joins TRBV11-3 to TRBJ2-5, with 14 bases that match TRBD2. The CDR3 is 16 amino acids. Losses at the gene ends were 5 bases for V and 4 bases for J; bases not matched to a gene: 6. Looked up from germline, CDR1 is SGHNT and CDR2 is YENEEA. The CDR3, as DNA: TGTGCCAGCAGCGGCGGGACTAGCGGGAGTGTAGAGACCCAGTACTTC. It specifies CASSGGTSGSVETQYF. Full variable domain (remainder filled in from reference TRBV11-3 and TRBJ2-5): EAGVVQSPRYKIIEKKQPVAFWCNPISGHNTLYWYLQNLGQGPELLIRYENEEAVDDSQLPKDRFSAERLKGVDSTLKIQPAELGDSAVYLCASSGGTSGSVETQYFGPGTRLLVL.

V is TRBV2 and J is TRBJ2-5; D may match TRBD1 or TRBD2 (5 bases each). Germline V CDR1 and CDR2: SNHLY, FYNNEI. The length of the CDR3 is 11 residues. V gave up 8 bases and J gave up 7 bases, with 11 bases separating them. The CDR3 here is CASHRGRTQYF. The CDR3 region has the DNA TGTGCCAGCCATAGGGGACGGACCCAGTACTTC.

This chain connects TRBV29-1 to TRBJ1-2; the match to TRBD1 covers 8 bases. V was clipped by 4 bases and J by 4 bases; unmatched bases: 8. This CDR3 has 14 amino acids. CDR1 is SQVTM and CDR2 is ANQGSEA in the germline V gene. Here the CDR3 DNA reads TGCAGCGTTGTTCTGACAGGGGCGCTCTATGGCTACACCTTC. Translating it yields CSVVLTGALYGYTF.

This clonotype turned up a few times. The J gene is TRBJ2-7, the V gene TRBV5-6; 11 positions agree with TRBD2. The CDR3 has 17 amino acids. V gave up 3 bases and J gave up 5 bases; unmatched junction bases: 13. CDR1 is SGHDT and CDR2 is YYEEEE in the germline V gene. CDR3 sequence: CASSSSVTSGSRNEQYF. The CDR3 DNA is TGTGCCAGCAGCTCCTCCGTTACTAGCGGGAGTAGGAACGAGCAGTACTTC.

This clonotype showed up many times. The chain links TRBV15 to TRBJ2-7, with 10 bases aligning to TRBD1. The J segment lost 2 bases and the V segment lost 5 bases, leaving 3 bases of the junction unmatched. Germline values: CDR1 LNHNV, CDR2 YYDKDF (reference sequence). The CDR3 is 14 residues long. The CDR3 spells CATSRDRGPYEQYF. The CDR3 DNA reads TGTGCCACCAGCCGGGACAGGGGTCCCTACGAGCAGTACTTC.

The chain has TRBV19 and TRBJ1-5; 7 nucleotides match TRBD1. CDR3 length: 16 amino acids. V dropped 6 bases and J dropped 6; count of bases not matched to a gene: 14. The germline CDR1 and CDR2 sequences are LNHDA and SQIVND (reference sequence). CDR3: CASSRQSQGEFQPQHF. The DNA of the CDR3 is TGTGCCAGTAGCCGCCAAAGTCAGGGGGAGTTTCAGCCCCAGCATTTT.

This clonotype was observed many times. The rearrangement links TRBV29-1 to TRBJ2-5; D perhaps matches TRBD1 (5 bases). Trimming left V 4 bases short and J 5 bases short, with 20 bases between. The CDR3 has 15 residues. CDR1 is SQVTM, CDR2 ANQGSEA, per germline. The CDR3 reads CSVGPHRQIRETQYF. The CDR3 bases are TGCAGCGTTGGCCCCCACAGACAGATTCGGGAGACCCAGTACTTC.

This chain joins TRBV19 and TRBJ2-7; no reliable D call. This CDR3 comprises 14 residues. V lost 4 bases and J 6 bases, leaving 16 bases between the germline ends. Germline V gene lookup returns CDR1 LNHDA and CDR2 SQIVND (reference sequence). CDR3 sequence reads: CASSRPENPCEQYF. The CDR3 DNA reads TGTGCCAGTAGTAGACCAGAGAACCCCTGCGAGCAGTACTTC.

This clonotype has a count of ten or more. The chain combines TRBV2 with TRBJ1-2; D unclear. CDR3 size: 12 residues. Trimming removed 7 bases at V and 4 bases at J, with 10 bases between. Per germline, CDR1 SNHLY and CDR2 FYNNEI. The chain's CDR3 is CASIGDTYGYTF. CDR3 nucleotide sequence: TGTGCCAGCATCGGAGACACCTATGGCTACACCTTC.

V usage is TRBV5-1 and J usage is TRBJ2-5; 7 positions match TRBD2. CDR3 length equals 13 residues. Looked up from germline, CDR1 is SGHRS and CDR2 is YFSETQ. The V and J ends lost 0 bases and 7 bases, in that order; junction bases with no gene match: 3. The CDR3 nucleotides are TGCGCCAGCAGCTTGGTTGGGGAGGGGACCCAGTACTTC. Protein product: CASSLVGEGTQYF.

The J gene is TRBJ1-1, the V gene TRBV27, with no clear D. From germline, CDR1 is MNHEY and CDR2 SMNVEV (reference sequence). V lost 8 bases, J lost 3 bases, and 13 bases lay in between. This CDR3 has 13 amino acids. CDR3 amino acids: CASQFQRDTEAFF. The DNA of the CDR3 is TGTGCCAGCCAATTTCAGAGGGACACTGAAGCTTTCTTT.

CDR3 nucleotide sequence: TGTGCCAGCAGCGTAACTGGTGGCGGGGGGTCCCCCAGAGGGGGCGGGGAGCTGTTTTTT. Amino acid sequence: CASSVTGGGGSPRGGGELFF. The chain has TRBV9 and TRBJ2-2; TRBD2 matches at 8 bases. Unmatched junction bases numbered 21, after V lost 1 base and J lost 7 bases. Germline V lookup: CDR1 SGDLS, CDR2 YYNGEE. The CDR3 consists of 20 residues.

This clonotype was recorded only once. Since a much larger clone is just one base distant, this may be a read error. This CDR3 is CTRGLTDNEQYF. The CDR3 coding sequence is TGTACCAGGGGCTTAACGGACAACGAGCAGTACTTC. The V and J genes are TRBV7-2 and TRBJ2-7, with D possibly matching TRBD1 (5 bases). The germline CDR1 and CDR2 sequences are SGHTA and FQGNSA. V lost 9 bases, J lost 5 bases, and 14 bases lay in between. The CDR3 totals 12 residues.

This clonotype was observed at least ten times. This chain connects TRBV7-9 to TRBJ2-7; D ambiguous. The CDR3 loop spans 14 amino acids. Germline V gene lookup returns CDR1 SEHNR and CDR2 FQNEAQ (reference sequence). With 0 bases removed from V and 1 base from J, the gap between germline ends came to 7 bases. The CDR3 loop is CASSLARQSYEQYF. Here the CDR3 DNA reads TGTGCCAGCAGCTTAGCTCGGCAGTCCTACGAGCAGTACTTC.

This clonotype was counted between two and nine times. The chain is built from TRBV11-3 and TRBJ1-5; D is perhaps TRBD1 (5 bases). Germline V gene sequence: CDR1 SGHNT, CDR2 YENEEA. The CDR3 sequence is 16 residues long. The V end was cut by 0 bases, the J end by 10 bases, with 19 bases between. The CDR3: CASSLDLCQGGKPQHF. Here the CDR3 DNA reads TGTGCCAGCAGCTTAGATCTCTGTCAGGGTGGAAAACCCCAGCATTTT.

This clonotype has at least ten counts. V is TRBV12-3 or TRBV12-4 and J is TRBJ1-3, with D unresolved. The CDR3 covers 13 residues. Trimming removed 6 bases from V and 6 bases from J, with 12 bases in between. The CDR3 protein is CASRSDLLNTIYF. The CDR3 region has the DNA TGTGCCAGCAGGTCCGACCTACTAAACACCATATATTTT.